One sample yielded the 27 T cell receptor beta chains listed below, sequenced in a study of response to subunit inactivated influenza vaccine (dated by TCRdb to the late 2010s). Library preparation employed RT-PCR. Reads for this sample came from an Illumina HiSeq 2500. The public reads were quality trimmed at Q25 with fastp and then assembled into clones with MiXCR by TCRdb, keeping productive beta chains. Each CDR3 protein appears once, grouped with its most common genes and DNA. This sample lists under 750,000 distinct CDR3 sequences; approximately 12% were detected once. The ten most abundant clones make up 10% of the sample. The starting material was PBMCs from blood, obtained on the day of vaccination. The origin of the receptors is a man between 50 and 59 years old who received an inactivated influenza vaccine. Donor details come from another sample of the same person, matched by shared clones.

The rearrangement links TRBV4-3 to TRBJ1-1; D gene unclear. Germline-derived CDR1 and CDR2 are LGHNA and YSLEER. V was shortened by 0 bases and J by 9 bases, with 14 bases between the two germline ends. This CDR3 region has 14 residues. The CDR3: CASSQDLGDFKAFF. DNA for the CDR3: TGCGCCAGCAGCCAAGATCTTGGAGATTTTAAAGCTTTCTTT.

This clonotype has more than one count but fewer than ten. The chain couples TRBV20-1 to TRBJ2-5; maybe TRBD2 (5 bases). This CDR3 has 11 residues. Germline V CDR1 and CDR2: DFQATT, SNEGSKA (reference sequence). V was shortened by 5 bases and J by 7 bases, with 11 bases between the two germline ends. The CDR3 region is CSARSSGTQYF. CDR3 DNA: TGCAGTGCTCGCTCAAGCGGGACCCAGTACTTC.

This clonotype occurred many times. This chain uses TRBV20-1 with TRBJ1-1; 10 positions agree with TRBD1. V lost 5 bases, J lost 6 bases, and 3 bases stayed unmatched. CDR1 DFQATT and CDR2 SNEGSKA come from the germline V gene (reference sequence). CDR3 length equals 12 residues. The CDR3 nucleotides read TGCAGTGCTTCCGGGACAGGGGCTGAAGCTTTCTTT. Protein sequence: CSASGTGAEAFF.

This clonotype was observed a few times. V and J are TRBV25-1 and TRBJ2-1; 13 positions match TRBD2. After removal of 2 bases from V and 6 bases from J, the junction contained 1 base not matched to a gene. Per germline, CDR1 MGHDK and CDR2 SYGVNS. The CDR3 spans 15 residues. The CDR3 here is CASSERLAGGNEQFF. The CDR3, as DNA: TGTGCCAGCAGTGAACGACTAGCGGGAGGCAATGAGCAGTTCTTC. Complete variable domain (other parts from reference TRBV25-1 and TRBJ2-1): EADIYQTPRYLVIGTGKKITLECSQTMGHDKMYWYQQDPGMELHLIHYSYGVNSTEKGDLSSESTVSRIRTEHFPLTLESARPSHTSQYLCASSERLAGGNEQFFGPGTRLTVL.

V usage is TRBV7-2 and J usage is TRBJ2-7; D unresolved. This CDR3 is 13 amino acids long. V was trimmed by 4 bases and J by 2 bases, leaving 9 bases between them. CDR1 is SGHTA and CDR2 is FQGNSA in the germline V gene. CDR3 DNA sequence: TGTGCCAGCAGCTCTTCCTTCGCCTACGAGCAGTACTTC. Encoded protein: CASSSSFAYEQYF.

This clonotype was seen a handful of times. The chain uses TRBV12-3 or TRBV12-4 and TRBJ1-1; 7 bases agree with TRBD1. J gave up 5 bases and V 5 bases, and 2 bases lay outside the gene matches. This CDR3 has 12 amino acids. The CDR3 coding sequence is TGTGCCAGCAGTCAGGACAGGACTGAAGCTTTCTTT. This sequence encodes CASSQDRTEAFF.

This clonotype was seen a handful of times. The chain is built from TRBV4-3 and TRBJ2-1; D is unresolved. The germline CDR1 and CDR2 sequences are LGHNA and YSLEER. The CDR3 is 16 residues long. V lost 4 bases to trimming and J lost 2 bases, with 15 bases between them. CDR3 DNA sequence: TGCGCCAGCAGCCCGCTTCGCGGTGGGGCCTACAATGAGCAGTTCTTC. It encodes CASSPLRGGAYNEQFF.

This clonotype has ten or more counts. The chain uses TRBV2 and TRBJ2-7, with unresolved D. The germline gives CDR1 SNHLY, CDR2 FYNNEI. V shed 3 bases and J shed 0 bases, with 6 bases lying between them. There are 13 residues in the CDR3. In DNA, the CDR3 is TGTGCCAGCAGTGAGGTGTCCTCCTACGAGCAGTACTTC. Its protein product is CASSEVSSYEQYF.

The sample holds a few counts of this clonotype. The chain carries TRBV2 and TRBJ2-1, with unresolved D. V gave up 7 bases and J gave up 9 bases, with 10 bases separating them. Looked up from germline, CDR1 is SNHLY and CDR2 is FYNNEI. There are 11 residues in the CDR3. As DNA, the CDR3 is TGTGCCAGCAAAGGAAGGGTTGAGCAGTTCTTC. Protein: CASKGRVEQFF. Using reference TRBV2 and TRBJ2-1 for the parts outside the CDR3, the full variable domain is EPEVTQTPSHQVTQMGQEVILRCVPISNHLYFYWYRQILGQKVEFLVSFYNNEISEKSEIFDDQFSVERPDGSNFTLKIRSTKLEDSAMYFCASKGRVEQFFGPGTRLTVL.

The table lists this clonotype with a few counts. This chain links TRBV5-1 with TRBJ2-2, with 7 bases that match TRBD2. Per germline, CDR1 SGHRS and CDR2 YFSETQ. There are 15 residues in the CDR3. J lost 4 bases, V lost 2 bases, and 5 bases had no gene match. The CDR3 nucleotides read TGCGCCAGCAGCTTAGACGGGAGGACCACCGGGGAGCTGTTTTTT. It translates to CASSLDGRTTGELFF.

This clonotype was counted ten times or more. CDR3 in DNA: TGTGCCAGCAGTCCCACATCGGGGAAGAACGAGCAGTACTTC. Protein: CASSPTSGKNEQYF. This sequence joins TRBV27 and TRBJ2-7, with D possibly being TRBD2 (5 bases). This CDR3 has 14 amino acids. CDR1 is MNHEY, CDR2 SMNVEV, per germline (reference sequence). V shed 5 bases and J shed 5 bases, with 16 bases lying between them.

This clonotype was counted between two and nine times. The chain carries TRBV6-5 and TRBJ2-5, with 7 bases fitting TRBD2. The length of the CDR3 is 16 residues. CDR1 is MNHEY and CDR2 is SVGAGI in the germline V gene. V lost 0 bases to trimming and J lost 5 bases; unmatched junction nucleotides: 9. The CDR3 protein is CASSYSGTIGSETQYF. Here the CDR3 DNA reads TGTGCCAGCAGTTACTCGGGGACTATAGGGTCCGAGACCCAGTACTTC.

This clonotype was observed a handful of times. The V call is TRBV5-5, the J call TRBJ2-1; the D call may be TRBD1 or TRBD2 (5 bases each). Deletions cut 3 bases from V and 0 bases from J, with 13 bases between. The CDR3 is 16 residues long. Germline V lookup: CDR1 SGHKS, CDR2 YYEKEE (reference sequence). CDR3 loop: CASSSRDGSSYNEQFF. The CDR3 coding sequence is TGTGCCAGCAGCTCCCGGGACGGTAGCTCCTACAATGAGCAGTTCTTC.

J is TRBJ2-7 and V is TRBV24-1; D is unclear. V lost 0 bases and J lost 3, with 8 bases in between. The CDR3 covers 14 residues. CDR1 is KGHDR and CDR2 is SFDVKD in the germline V gene. DNA for the CDR3: TGTGCCACCAGTGATTTGGCCACCTTCTACGAGCAGTACTTC. This translates into CATSDLATFYEQYF.

This clonotype was seen ten or more times. CDR3 in DNA: TGTGCCAGCAGTGGGACAGGGAAGAACACCGGGGAGCTGTTTTTT. Protein product: CASSGTGKNTGELFF. The chain is built from TRBV6-1 and TRBJ2-2, with 8 bases identical to TRBD1. V was clipped by 4 bases and J by 1 base; unmatched bases: 2. Looked up from germline, CDR1 is MNHNS and CDR2 is SASEGT. This CDR3 is built from 15 residues.

This clonotype was seen at least ten times. The J gene is TRBJ2-1, the V gene TRBV6-1; TRBD2 matches 9 bases. The CDR3 runs to 15 residues. Germline-derived CDR1 and CDR2 are MNHNS and SASEGT. V trimming: 5 bases; J trimming: 3 bases; junction bases outside the gene matches: 5. This CDR3 reads CASSLSGSYYNEQFF. CDR3 sequence (DNA): TGTGCCAGCAGTCTTAGCGGGAGTTACTACAATGAGCAGTTCTTC.

In DNA form, the CDR3 reads TGTGCCAGCAGCCCGTACTCGGCGAACACCGGGGAGCTGTTTTTT. Translating gives CASSPYSANTGELFF. The rearrangement joins TRBV12-3 or TRBV12-4 to TRBJ2-2; D gene uncertain. This CDR3 comprises 15 residues. The V gene lost 6 bases and the J gene lost 0 bases, with 11 bases spanning the gap.

This clonotype was picked up many times. This chain connects TRBV27 to TRBJ1-4; maybe TRBD1 (5 bases). The CDR3 spans 16 residues. Germline V gene data show CDR1 as MNHEY and CDR2 as SMNVEV (reference sequence). Trimming took 5 bases from V and 6 from J, leaving 19 bases between them. The CDR3 sequence is CASSNSYGGRDEKLFF. The CDR3 nucleotides are TGTGCCAGCAGTAACTCCTATGGGGGTCGGGATGAAAAACTGTTTTTT.

V and J are TRBV11-1 and TRBJ2-2; 8 nucleotides align to TRBD1. The length of the CDR3 is 16 residues. Germline-derived CDR1 and CDR2 are SGHAT and FQDESV (reference sequence). V gave up 5 bases and J gave up 0 bases; unmatched junction bases: 5. The CDR3 here is CASSPGTGANTGELFF. CDR3 nucleotide sequence: TGTGCCAGCAGCCCCGGGACAGGAGCGAACACCGGGGAGCTGTTTTTT. The whole variable domain, remainder taken from reference TRBV11-1 and TRBJ2-2, is EAEVAQSPRYKITEKSQAVAFWCDPISGHATLYWYRQILGQGPELLVQFQDESVVDDSQLPKDRFSAERLKGVDSTLKIQPAELGDSAMYLCASSPGTGANTGELFFGEGSRLTVL.

This clonotype occurred many times. This chain uses TRBV5-1 with TRBJ2-1, with D tentatively TRBD1 (6 bases). Per germline, CDR1 SGHRS and CDR2 YFSETQ. Deletions cut 0 bases from V and 8 bases from J, with 15 bases between. The CDR3 loop spans 15 amino acids. In DNA form, the CDR3 reads TGCGCCAGCAGCTTGGCTTTGGGCAGGGGTCATGAGCAGTTCTTC. This sequence encodes CASSLALGRGHEQFF.

This clonotype has more than one count but fewer than ten. The V call is TRBV20-1, the J call TRBJ2-7, with 8 bases that match TRBD1. This CDR3 has 15 amino acids. The germline V gene encodes CDR1 DFQATT and CDR2 SNEGSKA (reference sequence). V was pared by 0 bases and J by 5 bases, with 9 bases of the junction left unmatched. The CDR3 reads CSARDEDREWNEQYF. The CDR3 nucleotides read TGCAGTGCTAGAGATGAGGACAGGGAATGGAACGAGCAGTACTTC.

This clonotype was counted a few times. This chain links TRBV28 with TRBJ2-3; 7 nucleotides line up with TRBD1. Germline values: CDR1 MDHEN, CDR2 SYDVKM. V lost 5 bases, J lost 3 bases, and 8 bases stayed unmatched. This CDR3 has 15 residues. The CDR3, as DNA: TGTGCCAGCAGTCCCCCCGGGACAGTAACAGATACGCAGTATTTT. This gives the protein CASSPPGTVTDTQYF. The whole variable domain, filled in from reference TRBV28 and TRBJ2-3, reads DVKVTQSSRYLVKRTGEKVFLECVQDMDHENMFWYRQDPGLGLRLIYFSYDVKMKEKGDIPEGYSVSREKKERFSLILESASTNQTSMYLCASSPPGTVTDTQYFGPGTRLTVL.

There are a few counts of this clonotype. The J gene is TRBJ2-1, the V gene TRBV6-1; tentatively, D is TRBD1 (5 bases). This CDR3 has 17 amino acids. Germline CDR1 MNHNS, CDR2 SASEGT. V lost 8 bases and J 3 bases, leaving 23 bases between the germline ends. DNA of the CDR3: TGTGCCAGCCAGACGTCTAGGGGCCGTATCCTCTACAATGAGCAGTTCTTC. It codes for CASQTSRGRILYNEQFF.

This clonotype came up a few times. The chain is built from TRBV7-2 and TRBJ1-3, with D hard to call. CDR1 is SGHTA, CDR2 FQGNSA, per germline. The CDR3 has 15 amino acids. The V and J ends lost 4 bases and 0 bases respectively, with 10 bases between them. The CDR3: CASSSGPTSGNTIYF. The DNA of the CDR3 is TGTGCCAGCAGCTCCGGACCCACCTCTGGAAACACCATATATTTT.

This clonotype was recorded many times. V gene TRBV12-3 or TRBV12-4 combines with J gene TRBJ1-4, with 11 bases fitting TRBD1. The V segment lost 5 bases and the J segment 7 bases; nucleotides outside the gene matches: 9. The CDR3 contains 16 residues. The CDR3 nucleotides read TGTGCCAGCAGTCACCCCGGGACAGGGGGGCTTGAAAAACTGTTTTTT. Translated, it gives CASSHPGTGGLEKLFF.

This clonotype was recorded at least ten times. This chain joins TRBV5-6 and TRBJ2-3, with 9 bases that match TRBD2. The V and J ends lost 0 bases and 7 bases, in that order; junction bases with no gene match: 6. Looked up from germline, CDR1 is SGHDT and CDR2 is YYEEEE. CDR3 length equals 15 residues. CDR3 protein: CASSLVPSGKNTQYF. CDR3 nucleotides: TGTGCCAGCAGCTTGGTGCCTAGCGGGAAAAATACGCAGTATTTT.

This clonotype was seen repeatedly, ten times or more. The rearrangement links TRBV11-1 to TRBJ1-1; D is uncertain. The CDR3 length is 12 residues. Germline V gene data show CDR1 as SGHAT and CDR2 as FQDESV (reference sequence). V gave up 5 bases and J gave up 3 bases, with 7 bases separating them. The CDR3 DNA is TGTGCCAGCAGCCGTGGGTACACTGAAGCTTTCTTT. It translates to CASSRGYTEAFF.